This T cell receptor beta chain originates from a study of T cells in Graves' hyperthyroidism and ophthalmopathy. Study observations and caveats: Ophthalmopathy, as predicted by the model, came a median around 7 months after the prediction. Ophthalmopathy was distinguished from stable hyperthyroidism by 13 V-J signatures.

CDR3 length equals 13 residues. The J segment lost 3 bases and the V segment lost 7 bases, leaving 8 bases of the junction unmatched. CDR1 and CDR2 from the germline V gene are SQVTM and ANQGSEA. About 9.4 ml fresh peripheral blood yielded the PBMCs. This clonotype has only a few counts. Its antigen is unknown. Amplification targeted TCR beta CDR3 regions from RNA transcripts. The HTBI primer set drove a first-round RT-PCR of the TCR CDR3. TCRdb recomputed calls from the multiplex PCR reads with MiXCR, one row per CDR3 protein. This sample has hundreds of thousands of distinct CDR3 sequences, with roughly 15% found just once.

This chain connects TRBV29-1 to TRBJ2-5; TRBD1 aligns across 7 bases. Sequencing was done on a sample of blood. This TCR was sampled from a woman aged 50 to 60 with Graves' ophthalmopathy. CDR3 residues: CSERTGAKETQYF. CDR3 nucleotides: TGCAGCGAGAGAACAGGGGCCAAAGAGACCCAGTACTTC.